This TCR beta chain was documented in a study of T cell changes during pregnancy in multiple sclerosis. V was clipped by 1 base and J by 7 bases, with 11 bases between them. Per germline, CDR1 MNHNS and CDR2 SASEGT. CDR3 length equals 14 residues. Clones were sequenced by immunoSEQ multiplex PCR, and TCRdb holds only the in-frame ones, with some missing. This repertoire shows approximately 23,000 clones, about 89% found once; its top ten account for more than 0.65%. The sequence was obtained from a female donor in good health, enrolled as a control in a pregnancy study. The specimen comprised CD4+ T cells from peripheral blood mononuclear cells, sampled in the third trimester of pregnancy. V and J are TRBV6-1 and TRBJ1-5; tentative D call: TRBD1 (5 bases). CDR3 in amino acids: CASSEVSTGQPQHF. The CDR3 coding sequence is TGTGCCAGCAGTGAAGTCTCCACAGGACAGCCCCAGCATTTT.